Listed here are 8 T cell receptor beta chains from one sample, sequenced in a study of T cell changes during pregnancy in multiple sclerosis. The repertoire was sequenced with immunoSEQ multiplex PCR; TCRdb's copy has only in-frame clones and lacks some. The sample includes about 130,000 clones, 90% to 96% seen only once; the top ten take around 0.46%. Here the sequenced sample was peripheral blood, taken after pregnancy. These receptors all come from a female donor with multiple sclerosis, enrolled in a pregnancy study.

This chain joins TRBV4-2 and TRBJ2-7, with TRBD2 identical over 8 bases. The V and J ends lost 0 bases and 2 bases, in that order; junction bases with no gene match: 6. The V gene's germline CDR1 is LGHNA and CDR2 YNFKEQ. The CDR3 totals 16 residues. CDR3 loop: CASSQDRAGGTYEQYF. The CDR3 DNA follows: TGTGCCAGCAGCCAAGATAGGGCGGGAGGAACCTACGAGCAGTACTTC.

This sequence joins TRBV5-7 and TRBJ2-1, with D unresolved. TRBV5-7 is placed among ORFs of uncertain function. Trimming took 1 base from V and 3 from J, leaving 11 bases between them. This CDR3 spans 15 amino acids. CDR3 region: CASSLRVPFYNEQFF. CDR3 bases: TGTGCCAGCAGCTTGCGGGTCCCTTTCTACAATGAGCAGTTCTTC.

The rearrangement links TRBV5-1 to TRBJ2-7, with 13 bases identical to TRBD2. This CDR3 has 17 residues. Germline values: CDR1 SGHRS, CDR2 YFSETQ. The V segment lost 0 bases and the J segment 4 bases; nucleotides outside the gene matches: 7. The CDR3 spells CASSLGGLAGNLYEQYF. The CDR3 DNA sequence: TGCGCCAGCAGCTTGGGGGGACTAGCGGGGAACCTTTACGAGCAGTACTTC.

The V and J genes are TRBV7-8 and TRBJ2-1; TRBD2 matches at 7 bases. Trimming removed 4 bases from V and 9 bases from J; junction bases left unmatched: 3. Germline V lookup: CDR1 SGHVS, CDR2 FQNEAQ. CDR3 size: 12 residues. The CDR3 sequence: CASSWDYGEQFF. CDR3 bases: TGTGCCAGCAGCTGGGACTATGGTGAGCAGTTCTTC.

This sequence joins TRBV29-1 and TRBJ1-1, with D possibly matching TRBD1 (5 bases). This CDR3 has 13 residues. V was shortened by 4 bases and J by 0 bases, with 9 bases between the two germline ends. Germline CDR1 and CDR2: SQVTM and ANQGSEA. The CDR3 is CSVGGRLNTEAFF. DNA for the CDR3: TGCAGCGTTGGGGGCAGGTTGAACACTGAAGCTTTCTTT.

The V gene is TRBV6-1, the J gene TRBJ2-7; TRBD1 matches 9 bases. V was pared by 6 bases and J by 4 bases, with 7 bases of the junction left unmatched. This CDR3 has 14 amino acids. Germline CDR1 and CDR2: MNHNS and SASEGT. CDR3 DNA: TGTGCCAGCAGAGGACAGGGGTTCCAGTACGAGCAGTACTTC. It yields the protein CASRGQGFQYEQYF.

V is TRBV5-1 and J is TRBJ2-5; D is unclear. Germline V CDR1 and CDR2: SGHRS, YFSETQ. Trimming removed 3 bases at V and 4 bases at J, with 4 bases between. This CDR3 contains 11 residues. CDR3 loop: CASSYRETQYF. The CDR3 region has the DNA TGCGCCAGCAGCTATAGAGAGACCCAGTACTTC.

V is TRBV12-5 and J is TRBJ2-1; 9 bases are a match to TRBD2. The junction had 8 bases not matched to a gene; V was cut back by 7 bases and J by 4 bases. Per the germline V gene, CDR1 is LGHNT and CDR2 is FRNRAP. The CDR3 is made up of 15 amino acids. CDR3 nucleotides: TGTGCTAGTGCCCGAGCGGGAGGCCTGTACAATGAGCAGTTCTTC. Translated: CASARAGGLYNEQFF.